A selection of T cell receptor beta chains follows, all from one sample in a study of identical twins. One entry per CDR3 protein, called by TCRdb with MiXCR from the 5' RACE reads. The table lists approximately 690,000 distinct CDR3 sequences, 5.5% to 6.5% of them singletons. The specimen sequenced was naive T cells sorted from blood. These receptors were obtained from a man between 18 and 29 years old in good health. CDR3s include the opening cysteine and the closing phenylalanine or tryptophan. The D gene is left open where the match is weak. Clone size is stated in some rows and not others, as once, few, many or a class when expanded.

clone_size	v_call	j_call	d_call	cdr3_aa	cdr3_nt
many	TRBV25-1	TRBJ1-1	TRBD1	CASFGQGLTEAFF	TGTGCCAGCTTCGGACAGGGTTTGACTGAAGCTTTCTTT
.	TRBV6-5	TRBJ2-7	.	CASSNGLLGEQYF	TGTGCCAGCAGTAACGGTCTATTGGGCGAGCAGTACTTC
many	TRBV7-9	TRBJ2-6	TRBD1	CASSKFRGPGANVLTF	TGTGCCAGCAGCAAATTCAGGGGGCCTGGGGCCAACGTCCTGACTTTC
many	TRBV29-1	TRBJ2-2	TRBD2	CSVTSGGTGELFF	TGCAGCGTTACTAGCGGAGGGACCGGGGAGCTGTTTTTT
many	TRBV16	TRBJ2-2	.	CASSPGQRTGELFF	TGTGCCAGCAGCCCAGGGCAGCGCACCGGGGAGCTGTTTTTT
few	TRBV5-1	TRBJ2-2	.	CASSHREDGELFF	TGCGCCAGCAGCCACCGAGAAGACGGGGAGCTGTTTTTT
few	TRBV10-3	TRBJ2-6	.	CAISESDGQNGANVLTF	TGTGCCATCAGTGAGTCAGATGGTCAAAATGGGGCCAACGTCCTGACTTTC
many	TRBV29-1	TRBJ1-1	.	CSARAGAGTEAFF	TGCAGCGCGCGAGCGGGGGCAGGCACTGAAGCTTTCTTT
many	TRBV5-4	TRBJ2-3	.	CASSLGASVSTDTQYF	TGTGCCAGCAGCTTGGGAGCTAGCGTCAGCACAGATACGCAGTATTTT
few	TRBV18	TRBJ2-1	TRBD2	CASSPPGGSSYNEQFF	TGTGCCAGCTCACCACCCGGCGGGAGCTCCTACAATGAGCAGTTCTTC
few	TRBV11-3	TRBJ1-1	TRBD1	CASSFDGQGMNTEAFF	TGTGCCAGCAGCTTTGACGGACAGGGAATGAACACTGAAGCTTTCTTT
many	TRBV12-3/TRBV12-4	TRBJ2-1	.	CASGSTSLEQFF	TGTGCCAGCGGATCCACTAGCTTAGAGCAGTTCTTC
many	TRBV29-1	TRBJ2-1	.	CSVEVRSGGISNEQFF	TGCAGCGTTGAAGTGAGGAGTGGGGGAATTAGCAATGAGCAGTTCTTC
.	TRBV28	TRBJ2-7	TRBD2	CASTPRSGGREQYF	TGTGCCAGCACCCCTAGGAGCGGGGGGCGCGAGCAGTACTTC
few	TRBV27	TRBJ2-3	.	CASSSGVGIVGTDTQYF	TGTGCCAGCAGTTCGGGAGTGGGGATCGTCGGCACAGATACGCAGTATTTT
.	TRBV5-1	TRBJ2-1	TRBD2	CASSFWTSGKNEQFF	TGCGCCAGCAGCTTTTGGACTAGCGGGAAAAATGAGCAGTTCTTC
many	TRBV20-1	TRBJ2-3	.	CSASRSTGLSQTDTQYF	TGCAGTGCTAGCCGGTCCACGGGACTGAGTCAAACAGATACGCAGTATTTT
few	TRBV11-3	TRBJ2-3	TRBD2	CASSLDSAGGTDTQYF	TGTGCCAGCAGCTTAGACTCCGCGGGAGGGACAGATACGCAGTATTTT
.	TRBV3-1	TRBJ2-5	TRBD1	CASSLLTGGGGETQYF	TGTGCCAGCAGCCTTTTGACAGGGGGCGGTGGGGAGACCCAGTACTTC
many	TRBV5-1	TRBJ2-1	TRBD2	CASSLASGGRGYNEQFF	TGCGCCAGCAGCTTGGCCTCTGGCGGGAGGGGATACAATGAGCAGTTCTTC
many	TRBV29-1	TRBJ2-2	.	CSVALNRQANTGELFF	TGCAGCGTTGCCCTAAACCGACAGGCGAACACCGGGGAGCTGTTTTTT
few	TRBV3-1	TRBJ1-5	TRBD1	CASSQGDRSYQPQHF	TGTGCCAGCAGCCAGGGGGACAGGAGTTATCAGCCCCAGCATTTT
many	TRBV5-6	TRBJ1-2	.	CASSLGTYYGYTF	TGTGCCAGCAGCCTAGGGACCTACTATGGCTACACCTTC
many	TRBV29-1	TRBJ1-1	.	CSAQEVTEAFF	TGCAGCGCACAAGAGGTCACTGAAGCTTTCTTT
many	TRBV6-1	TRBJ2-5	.	CASRQGNQETQYF	TGTGCCAGCAGACAGGGTAACCAAGAGACCCAGTACTTC
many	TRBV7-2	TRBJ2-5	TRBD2	CASSLNPRLAWETQYF	TGTGCCAGCAGCTTAAACCCTCGACTAGCATGGGAGACCCAGTACTTC
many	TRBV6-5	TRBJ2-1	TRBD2	CASSYTGTSFIF	TGTGCCAGCAGTTACACCGGGACTAGCTTCATCTTC
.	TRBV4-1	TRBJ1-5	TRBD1	CASSPIGQGRQPQHF	TGCGCCAGCAGCCCAATAGGACAGGGGCGACAGCCCCAGCATTTT
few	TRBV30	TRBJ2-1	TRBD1	CAWSVGTGDYNEQFF	TGTGCCTGGAGTGTAGGGACAGGAGACTACAATGAGCAGTTCTTC
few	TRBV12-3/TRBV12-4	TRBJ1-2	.	CASSPPWRIGYTF	TGTGCCAGCAGTCCCCCATGGAGAATTGGCTACACCTTC
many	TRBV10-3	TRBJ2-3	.	CAIRGVGDDTQYF	TGTGCCATCAGGGGCGTTGGTGACGATACGCAGTATTTT
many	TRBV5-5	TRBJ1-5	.	CASSFDSFGAWNQPQHF	TGTGCCAGCAGCTTCGACAGTTTTGGCGCATGGAATCAGCCCCAGCATTTT
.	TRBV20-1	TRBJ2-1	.	CSARFDGSPQNEQFF	TGCAGTGCTAGGTTCGACGGGAGTCCCCAAAATGAGCAGTTCTTC
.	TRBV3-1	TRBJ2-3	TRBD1	CASSGYQDRVSTDTQYF	TGTGCCAGCAGCGGGTACCAGGACAGGGTTAGCACAGATACGCAGTATTTT
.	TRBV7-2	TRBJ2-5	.	CASSLEGSWGGVTQYF	TGTGCCAGCAGCTTAGAGGGCAGCTGGGGGGGCGTGACCCAGTACTTC
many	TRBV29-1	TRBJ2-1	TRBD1	CSVGTVNYNEQFF	TGCAGCGTCGGGACAGTGAACTACAATGAGCAGTTCTTC
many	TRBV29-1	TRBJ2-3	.	CSVDLARTPSGSTDTQYF	TGCAGCGTCGACCTCGCTAGGACACCCTCAGGCAGCACAGATACGCAGTATTTT
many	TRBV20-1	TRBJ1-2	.	CSARVGGQVGGYTF	TGCAGTGCTAGAGTCGGGGGGCAGGTTGGAGGCTACACCTTC
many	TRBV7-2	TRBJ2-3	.	CASTLARTDTQYF	TGTGCCAGCACCTTGGCACGAACAGATACGCAGTATTTT
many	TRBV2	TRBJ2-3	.	CASSHRTPPSETQYF	TGTGCCAGCAGCCATCGGACACCCCCTTCAGAGACGCAGTATTTT
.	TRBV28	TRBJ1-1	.	CASKQGGKIEAFF	TGTGCCAGTAAACAGGGAGGGAAGATTGAAGCTTTCTTT
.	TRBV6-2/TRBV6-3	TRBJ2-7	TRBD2	CASSRLAGVINEQYF	TGTGCCAGCAGTCGACTAGCGGGAGTTATCAACGAGCAGTACTTC
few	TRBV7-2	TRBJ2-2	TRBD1	CATRGPTNGELFF	TGTGCCACCAGGGGGCCAACTAACGGGGAGCTGTTTTTT
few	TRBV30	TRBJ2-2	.	CAWSVLRANTGELFF	TGTGCCTGGAGTGTACTCAGGGCGAACACCGGGGAGCTGTTTTTT
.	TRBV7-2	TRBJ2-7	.	CASSSRGHWSF	TGTGCCAGCAGCTCCCGGGGCCACTGGTCGTTC
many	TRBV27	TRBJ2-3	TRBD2	CASSLSHGGSLDTQYF	TGTGCCAGCAGTTTATCCCACGGCGGGAGTTTAGATACGCAGTATTTT
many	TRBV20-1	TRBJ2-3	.	CSALGADSTDTQYF	TGCAGTGCATTGGGGGCGGATAGCACAGATACGCAGTATTTT
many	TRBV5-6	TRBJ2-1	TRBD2	CASSRKGLAGGSNEQFF	TGTGCCAGCAGCCGCAAGGGACTAGCGGGAGGATCGAATGAGCAGTTCTTC